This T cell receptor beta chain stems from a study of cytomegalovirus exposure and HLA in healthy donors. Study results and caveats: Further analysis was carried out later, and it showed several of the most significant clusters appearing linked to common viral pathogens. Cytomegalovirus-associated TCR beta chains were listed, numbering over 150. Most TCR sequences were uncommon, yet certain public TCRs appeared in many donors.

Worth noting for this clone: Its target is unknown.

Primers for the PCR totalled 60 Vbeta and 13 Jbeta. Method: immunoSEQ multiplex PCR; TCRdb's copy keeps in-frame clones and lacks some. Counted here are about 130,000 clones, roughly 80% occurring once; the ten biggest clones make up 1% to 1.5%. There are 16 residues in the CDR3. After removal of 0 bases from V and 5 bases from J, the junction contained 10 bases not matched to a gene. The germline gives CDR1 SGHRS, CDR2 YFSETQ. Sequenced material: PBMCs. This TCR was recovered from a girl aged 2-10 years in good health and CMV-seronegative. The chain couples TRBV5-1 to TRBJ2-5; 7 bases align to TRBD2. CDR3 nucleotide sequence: TGCGCCAGCAGCTTGGGGGCGGGCGGGAGCGTGGAGACCCAGTACTTC. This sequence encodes CASSLGAGGSVETQYF.